This T cell receptor (beta chain) was found in a study of T cells after yellow fever vaccination. Overall study results and limits: Clones that expanded after primary vaccination mostly reappeared after the booster (approximately 96% CD4, 70% to 90% CD8).

This clonotype occurred many times. Its antigen is not known. Universal primer sites and UMIs were introduced during 5'RACE template-switching synthesis of TCR cDNA. TCRdb independently ran MiXCR on the 5' RACE reads; one entry per CDR3 protein. This sample has 400,000 to 450,000 distinct CDR3 sequences, with approximately 19% found just once. Sequenced material: PBMCs, taken before the yellow fever booster vaccination. The sequence was obtained from a man younger than 35 who received the YFV17D yellow fever vaccine.

The CDR3: CPATSGTEEPNTEAFF. The CDR3 bases are TGCCCCGCTACAAGCGGGACAGAAGAACCAAACACTGAAGCTTTCTTT. V gene TRBV5-1 combines with J gene TRBJ1-1; the match to TRBD1 covers 7 bases. This CDR3 spans 16 amino acids. Per germline, CDR1 SGHRS and CDR2 YFSETQ.